This section outlines one T cell receptor (beta chain) sequence together with its context. What it recognizes is unknown. Produced via immunoSEQ multiplex PCR; TCRdb's table is partial and in-frame only. The sample shows some 120,000 clones, about 90% of them seen only once. The data are from a study of T cell responses to AZD1222 COVID-19 vaccine. Study results and caveats: A reported finding is that nearly half of spike-specific TCRs target unmutated variant regions. Clonal diversity was possibly underestimated; the donors were predominantly white British and more often female. Vaccine-associated CD4 TCRs ranged over spike, dominating at 160-218 and 743-854.

Trimming shortened V by 2 bases and J by 5 bases, and 4 bases separated the two germline ends. This CDR3 contains 12 residues. CDR1 MRHNA and CDR2 SNTAGT come from the germline V gene. This sequence originates from an adult in good health. The chain is built from TRBV6-4 and TRBJ2-1, with D uncertain. Sequences were derived from peripheral blood, sampled on day 0 of MenACWY control vaccination. The DNA for the CDR3 is TGTGCCAGCAGTGACCACGACAATGAGCAGTTCTTC. Encoded protein: CASSDHDNEQFF.